These 26 T cell receptor beta chains originate from one sample sequenced in a study of identical twins. TCRdb recomputed calls from the 5' RACE reads with MiXCR, one row per CDR3 protein. The repertoire holds about 520,000 distinct CDR3 sequences, under 25% seen once, with 0.75% to 0.95% in the top ten. This sample also belongs to another study, concerning T cells expressing NK-cell markers.

Sequencing was performed on CD4+ T cells sorted from blood. The origin of the receptors is a woman aged 18-35 years in good health.

The chain links TRBV20-1 to TRBJ2-5, with 8 nucleotides matching TRBD2. The CDR3 has 14 amino acids. Trimming took 1 base from V and 4 from J; bases not matched to a gene: 5. The germline V gene has CDR1 DFQATT and CDR2 SNEGSKA (reference sequence). The CDR3 reads CSARAGGPRETQYF. The CDR3 coding sequence is TGCAGTGCTAGAGCGGGAGGGCCAAGAGAGACCCAGTACTTC.

This clonotype was seen ten or more times. V gene TRBV5-1 combines with J gene TRBJ2-3; 9 bases line up with TRBD2. CDR3 size: 15 residues. V lost 2 bases to trimming and J lost 5 bases; unmatched junction nucleotides: 6. Germline CDR1 reads SGHRS; CDR2 reads YFSETQ. CDR3 region: CASSFSAGGQDTQYF. CDR3 sequence (DNA): TGCGCCAGCAGCTTCTCAGCGGGGGGCCAAGATACGCAGTATTTT.

In this sample, this clonotype turned up many times. The chain links TRBV12-3 or TRBV12-4 to TRBJ1-1; 9 bases agree with TRBD1. With V trimmed by 5 bases and J by 7 bases, 5 bases remained unmatched. This CDR3 comprises 13 residues. Here the CDR3 reads CASSHSTGGEAFF. CDR3 sequence (DNA): TGTGCCAGCAGTCATTCGACAGGGGGTGAAGCTTTCTTT.

Only a few counts were recorded for this clonotype. The rearrangement uses TRBV20-1 and TRBJ1-1, with D perhaps TRBD1 (5 bases). V dropped 2 bases and J dropped 4 bases, with 8 bases sitting between them. The germline V gene has CDR1 DFQATT and CDR2 SNEGSKA (reference sequence). The CDR3 is 12 amino acids. The CDR3 DNA reads as TGCAGTGCTAGATGGGGCCCCACTGAAGCTTTCTTT. Its protein product is CSARWGPTEAFF.

The V and J genes are TRBV5-1 and TRBJ2-2; D remains ambiguous. The CDR3 totals 14 residues. The germline V and J ends were trimmed by 0 bases and 6 bases, with 9 bases remaining between them. Germline V lookup: CDR1 SGHRS, CDR2 YFSETQ. The CDR3 sequence is CASSLDLRSGELFF. CDR3 bases: TGCGCCAGCAGCTTGGATTTACGGTCCGGGGAGCTGTTTTTT.

The J gene is TRBJ1-5, the V gene TRBV20-1, with D uncertain. Trimming left V 2 bases short and J 4 bases short, with 9 bases between. CDR1 is DFQATT and CDR2 is SNEGSKA in the germline V gene (reference sequence). There are 13 residues in the CDR3. CDR3 in amino acids: CSARSARNQPQHF. The CDR3 nucleotides are TGCAGTGCTAGAAGCGCGCGGAATCAGCCCCAGCATTTT.

This clonotype was seen more than once but under ten times. The V gene is TRBV29-1, the J gene TRBJ2-2; D might be TRBD1 or TRBD2, each matching 5 bases. This CDR3 has 14 residues. Trimming removed 4 bases from V and 4 bases from J, with 13 bases in between. Germline V CDR1 and CDR2: SQVTM, ANQGSEA. CDR3 coding DNA: TGCAGCGTTGGGGACCGAACGAGCACCGGGGAGCTGTTTTTT. Translated: CSVGDRTSTGELFF.

This clonotype was detected a few times. This chain links TRBV29-1 with TRBJ1-2, with 10 bases that match TRBD1. The V segment lost 3 bases and the J segment 6 bases; nucleotides outside the gene matches: 7. CDR1 is SQVTM and CDR2 is ANQGSEA in the germline V gene. The length of the CDR3 is 14 residues. CDR3 nucleotide sequence: TGCAGCGTTGATCGGGACAGGGGTGTGGATGGCTACACCTTC. This encodes CSVDRDRGVDGYTF. Complete variable domain (other parts from reference TRBV29-1 and TRBJ1-2): SAVISQKPSRDICQRGTSLTIQCQVDSQVTMMFWYRQQPGQSLTLIATANQGSEATYESGFVIDKFPISRPNLTFSTLTVSNMSPEDSSIYLCSVDRDRGVDGYTFGSGTRLTVV.

In this sample, this clonotype turned up many times. V and J are TRBV5-1 and TRBJ2-7; D gene uncertain. Per the germline V gene, CDR1 is SGHRS and CDR2 is YFSETQ. This CDR3 is built from 12 residues. Between the trimmed V and J ends, which lost 0 bases and 3 bases, there was a span of 4 bases. The CDR3 sequence: CASSLGDYEQYF. The CDR3 nucleotides are TGCGCCAGCAGCTTGGGGGACTACGAGCAGTACTTC.

In its sample, this clonotype was seen a few times. J is TRBJ2-7 and V is TRBV6-1; 11 nucleotides match TRBD1. Germline V gene lookup returns CDR1 MNHNS and CDR2 SASEGT. J gave up 4 bases and V 6 bases, and 8 bases lay outside the gene matches. The CDR3 is 15 amino acids. Here the CDR3 reads CASRRGQGALYEQYF. DNA for the CDR3: TGTGCCAGCAGAAGAGGACAGGGGGCACTATACGAGCAGTACTTC.

This clonotype was seen a handful of times. The V call is TRBV6-5, the J call TRBJ2-3; D is possibly TRBD1 or TRBD2 (5 bases each). The CDR3 covers 14 residues. The germline V gene encodes CDR1 MNHEY and CDR2 SVGAGI. The V end was cut by 6 bases, the J end by 2 bases, with 12 bases between. The CDR3 sequence: CASRYPGTTDTQYF. The CDR3 DNA sequence: TGTGCCAGCAGGTACCCAGGGACCACAGATACGCAGTATTTT.

This clonotype was detected a few times. The CDR3 nucleotides read TGTGCCAGCAGGAGGTTCTACCTTTCCTCCTACAATGAGCAGTTCTTC. It yields the protein CASRRFYLSSYNEQFF. This chain joins TRBV6-2 or TRBV6-3 and TRBJ2-1; D uncertain. Germline CDR1 and CDR2: MNHEY and SVGEGT. Trimming removed 6 bases at V and 0 bases at J, with 15 bases between. This CDR3 has 16 residues.

The count of this clonotype is one. Here the CDR3 reads CASRSTSGSYNEQFF. CDR3 sequence (DNA): TGTGCCAGCAGGTCGACTAGCGGCTCCTACAATGAGCAGTTCTTC. The chain recombines TRBV11-3 with TRBJ2-1; 9 nucleotides line up with TRBD2. CDR3 length equals 15 residues. Unmatched junction bases numbered 3, after V lost 6 bases and J lost 0 bases. Germline CDR1 is SGHNT and CDR2 is YENEEA.

This clonotype appeared a few times. The rearrangement uses TRBV6-2 or TRBV6-3 and TRBJ2-7, with 8 bases fitting TRBD2. The V segment lost 6 bases and the J segment 3 bases; nucleotides outside the gene matches: 10. The CDR3 runs 15 residues. Looked up from germline, CDR1 is MNHEY and CDR2 is SVGEGT. This CDR3 is CASRPGVAGNYEQYF. The DNA of the CDR3 is TGTGCCAGCAGACCCGGGGTAGCGGGGAACTACGAGCAGTACTTC.

This clonotype was detected a few times. This chain connects TRBV5-1 to TRBJ1-1; D is perhaps TRBD1 (6 bases). V lost 5 bases, J lost 4 bases, and 15 bases lay in between. The CDR3 contains 14 residues. Germline assignment: CDR1 SGHRS and CDR2 YFSETQ. CDR3 loop: CASRRGAEGTEAFF. DNA of the CDR3: TGCGCCAGCAGAAGGGGGGCTGAGGGCACTGAAGCTTTCTTT. The full variable domain, in which reference TRBV5-1 and TRBJ1-1 provide the parts outside the CDR3, is KAGVTQTPRYLIKTRGQQVTLSCSPISGHRSVSWYQQTPGQGLQFLFEYFSETQRNKGNFPGRFSGRQFSNSRSEMNVSTLELGDSALYLCASRRGAEGTEAFFGQGTRLTVV.

This clonotype was counted only a few times. The chain recombines TRBV6-5 with TRBJ2-7; 7 bases agree with TRBD2. Germline V gene lookup returns CDR1 MNHEY and CDR2 SVGAGI. Trimming at V came to 2 bases and at J to 7 bases, leaving 11 bases not matched to a gene. The CDR3 is made up of 15 amino acids. In DNA, the CDR3 is TGTGCCAGCAGTTACGGCGGGAGCGAGTTTGTGGAGCAGTACTTC. Its translation is CASSYGGSEFVEQYF.

The J gene is TRBJ1-1, the V gene TRBV25-1, with a tentative D call TRBD1 (5 bases). The CDR3 runs to 14 residues. Germline assignment: CDR1 MGHDK and CDR2 SYGVNS. V was cut by 6 bases and J by 3 bases, with 14 bases left in between. CDR3 DNA: TGTGCCAGCAGAGCGAGAGGGGTTGACACTGAAGCTTTCTTT. Translating gives CASRARGVDTEAFF.

In its sample, this clonotype was seen a few times. The chain is built from TRBV6-1 and TRBJ2-1; TRBD2 agrees at 8 bases. The CDR3 runs 17 residues. V lost 5 bases, J lost 9 bases, and 18 bases stayed unmatched. Germline CDR1 reads MNHNS; CDR2 reads SASEGT. CDR3 in DNA: TGTGCCAGCAGTAAAACCTGGACTAGCAGCCTCCCAGGTGAGCAGTTCTTC. Protein sequence: CASSKTWTSSLPGEQFF.

This chain joins TRBV4-2 and TRBJ2-2; D is possibly TRBD1 or TRBD2 (5 bases each). The CDR3 is 14 residues long. Germline assignment: CDR1 LGHNA and CDR2 YNFKEQ. V was pared by 1 base and J by 9 bases, with 12 bases between. The CDR3 region is CASSQGTEGRELFF. As DNA, the CDR3 is TGTGCCAGCAGCCAAGGGACCGAGGGACGGGAGCTGTTTTTT.

The chain employs TRBV18 and TRBJ2-1, with D possibly being TRBD1 or TRBD2 (6 bases each). CDR3 length: 17 residues. Trimming left V 1 base short and J 8 bases short, with 21 bases between. Per the germline V gene, CDR1 is KGHSH and CDR2 is LQKENI. The CDR3, as DNA: TGTGCCAGCTCACCACTACAGGGAGGTCTGAGAATGGATGAGCAGTTCTTC. Translated: CASSPLQGGLRMDEQFF.

The rearrangement joins TRBV12-3 or TRBV12-4 to TRBJ2-4, with 8 nucleotides matching TRBD1. This CDR3 comprises 15 residues. Germline trimming cut 5 bases from V and 5 bases from J; bases unmatched to any gene: 8. CDR3 protein: CASSGNRDRQNIQYF. The CDR3, as DNA: TGTGCCAGCAGTGGAAACCGGGACAGGCAAAACATTCAGTACTTC.

The table lists this clonotype with a few counts. This chain connects TRBV20-1 to TRBJ2-7; D is perhaps TRBD2 (6 bases). V shed 2 bases and J shed 3 bases, with 11 bases lying between them. Germline CDR1 reads DFQATT; CDR2 reads SNEGSKA (reference sequence). This CDR3 has 13 amino acids. CDR3 DNA: TGCAGTGCTAGACCCTCCGGGGGCTACGAGCAGTACTTC. This gives the protein CSARPSGGYEQYF.

This clonotype was seen at least ten times. The chain is built from TRBV29-1 and TRBJ2-7; 7 bases agree with TRBD1. The CDR3 runs 13 residues. The V gene's germline CDR1 is SQVTM and CDR2 ANQGSEA. Losses at the gene ends were 3 bases for V and 7 bases for J; bases not matched to a gene: 9. In nucleotides, the CDR3 is TGCAGCGTTGAGAAGACAGGGACCCCGGAGCAGTACTTC. Its translation is CSVEKTGTPEQYF.

Comments on this clonotype: This may be a read error, as it is one base from a much larger clone. This chain links TRBV20-1 with TRBJ1-1, with D possibly matching TRBD1 (6 bases). CDR3 size: 17 residues. Germline CDR1 reads DFQATT; CDR2 reads SNEGSKA (reference sequence). CDR3 residues: CCARDASERGIETEAFF. In DNA, the CDR3 is TGCTGTGCTAGAGACGCCTCAGAGAGGGGGATTGAGACTGAAGCTTTCTTT.

The rearrangement links TRBV5-1 to TRBJ1-4; unclear D gene. CDR3 length equals 13 residues. The germline V and J ends were trimmed by 4 bases and 6 bases, with 10 bases remaining between them. Germline V gene data show CDR1 as SGHRS and CDR2 as YFSETQ. The CDR3 DNA reads as TGCGCCAGCAGCCGCATTAGTTATGAAAAACTGTTTTTT. Translation: CASSRISYEKLFF.

The chain links TRBV12-3 or TRBV12-4 to TRBJ2-1, with a possible D match to TRBD2 (6 bases). V gave up 7 bases and J gave up 0 bases, with 10 bases separating them. This CDR3 is 14 amino acids long. The CDR3 nucleotides read TGTGCCAGCACCGTAGCGGTCTCCTACAATGAGCAGTTCTTC. Translated, it gives CASTVAVSYNEQFF.